This T cell receptor beta chain was profiled in a study of cytomegalovirus exposure and HLA in healthy donors. Study-level points and caveats: TCR beta V- and J-gene trimming was later associated with a missense DCLRE1C variant.

Researchers ran the PCR with 60 Vbeta and 13 Jbeta primers. Only in-frame clones appear in the TCRdb table, and some are missing; sequencing was by immunoSEQ multiplex PCR. Of nearly 300,000 clones listed, approximately 90% are singletons. On this clone itself: Its antigen is undetermined.

Nominal health characterized the donors when sampled, though unrecorded immune exposures were likely. Losses at the gene ends were 4 bases for V and 4 bases for J; bases not matched to a gene: 7. CDR1 is SNHLY, CDR2 FYNNEI, per germline. This CDR3 has 15 residues. This chain uses TRBV2 with TRBJ1-5; 7 bases match TRBD1. The receptor comes from a man aged 35 to 55 in good health and CMV-seropositive. The source material was PBMCs. The CDR3 spells CASSVEQGTNQPQHF. CDR3 nucleotide sequence: TGTGCCAGCAGTGTTGAACAGGGGACAAATCAGCCCCAGCATTTT.